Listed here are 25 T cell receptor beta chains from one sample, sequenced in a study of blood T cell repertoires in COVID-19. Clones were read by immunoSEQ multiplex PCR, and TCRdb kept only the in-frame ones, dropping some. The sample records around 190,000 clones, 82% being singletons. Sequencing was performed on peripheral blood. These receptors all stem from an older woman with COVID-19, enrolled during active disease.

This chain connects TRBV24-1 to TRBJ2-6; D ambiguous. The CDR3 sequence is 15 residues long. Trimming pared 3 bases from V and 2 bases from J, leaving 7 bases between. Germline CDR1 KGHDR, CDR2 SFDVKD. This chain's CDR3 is CATSDRTAGANVLTF. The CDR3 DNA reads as TGTGCCACCAGTGATCGAACAGCTGGGGCCAACGTCCTGACTTTC.

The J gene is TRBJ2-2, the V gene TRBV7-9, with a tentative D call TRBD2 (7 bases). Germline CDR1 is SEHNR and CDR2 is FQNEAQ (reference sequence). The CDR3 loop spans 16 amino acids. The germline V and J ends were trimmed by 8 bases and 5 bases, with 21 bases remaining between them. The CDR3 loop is CASGPRGRGETGELFF. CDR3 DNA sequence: TGTGCCAGCGGACCAAGGGGGAGGGGTGAGACCGGGGAGCTGTTTTTT.

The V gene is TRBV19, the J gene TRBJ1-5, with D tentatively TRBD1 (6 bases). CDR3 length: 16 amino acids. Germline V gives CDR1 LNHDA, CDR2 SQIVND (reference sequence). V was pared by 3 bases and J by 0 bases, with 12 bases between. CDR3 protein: CASSIMGAGSNQPQHF. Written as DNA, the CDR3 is TGTGCCAGTAGTATTATGGGGGCGGGTAGCAATCAGCCCCAGCATTTT.

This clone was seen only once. The CDR3 region has the DNA TGTGCCAGCAGCTTAGGCGGGGATGGCTACACCTTC. Translation gives CASSLGGDGYTF. The V gene is TRBV7-9, the J gene TRBJ1-2, with unresolved D. The CDR3 runs to 12 residues. V lost 1 base, J lost 6 bases, and 6 bases lay in between. CDR1 is SEHNR, CDR2 FQNEAQ, per germline (reference sequence).

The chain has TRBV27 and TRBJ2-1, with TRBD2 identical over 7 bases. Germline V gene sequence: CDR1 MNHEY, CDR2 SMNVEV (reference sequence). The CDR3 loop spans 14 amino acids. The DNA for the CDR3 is TGTGTCGCTGGTGGGGGGAGGGCCTACAATGAGCAGTTCTTC. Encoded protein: CVAGGGRAYNEQFF.

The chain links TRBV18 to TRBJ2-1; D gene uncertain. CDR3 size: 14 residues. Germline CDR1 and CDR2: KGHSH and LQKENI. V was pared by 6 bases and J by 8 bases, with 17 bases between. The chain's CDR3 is CASSPTSGWDEQFF. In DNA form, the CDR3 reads TGTGCCAGCTCTCCTACTTCCGGGTGGGATGAGCAGTTCTTC.

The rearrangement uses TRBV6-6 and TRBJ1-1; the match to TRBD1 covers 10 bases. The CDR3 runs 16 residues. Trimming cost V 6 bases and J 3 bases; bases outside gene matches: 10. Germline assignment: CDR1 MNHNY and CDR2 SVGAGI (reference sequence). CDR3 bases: TGTGCCAGCAGGCGGGGACAGGGGATTTCGGACACTGAAGCTTTCTTT. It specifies CASRRGQGISDTEAFF.

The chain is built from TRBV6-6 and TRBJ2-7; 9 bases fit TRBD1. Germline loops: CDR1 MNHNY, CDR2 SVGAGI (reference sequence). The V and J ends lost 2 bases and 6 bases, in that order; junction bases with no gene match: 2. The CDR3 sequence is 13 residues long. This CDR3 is CASSYRDRAEQYV. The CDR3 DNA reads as TGTGCCAGCAGTTACCGGGACAGGGCCGAGCAGTACGTC.

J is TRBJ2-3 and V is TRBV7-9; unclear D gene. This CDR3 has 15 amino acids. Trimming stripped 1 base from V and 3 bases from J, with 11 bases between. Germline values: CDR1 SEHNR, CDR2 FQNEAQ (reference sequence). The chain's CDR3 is CASSLDGSSTDTQYF. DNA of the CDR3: TGTGCCAGCAGCTTAGATGGCAGTTCGACAGATACGCAGTATTTT.

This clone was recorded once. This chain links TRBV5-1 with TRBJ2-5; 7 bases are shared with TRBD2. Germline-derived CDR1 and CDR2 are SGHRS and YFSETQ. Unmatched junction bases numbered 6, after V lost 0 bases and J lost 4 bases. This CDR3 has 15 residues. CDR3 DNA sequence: TGCGCCAGCAGCTTGGCCGGACTAGTTGGAGAGACCCAGTACTTC. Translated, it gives CASSLAGLVGETQYF.

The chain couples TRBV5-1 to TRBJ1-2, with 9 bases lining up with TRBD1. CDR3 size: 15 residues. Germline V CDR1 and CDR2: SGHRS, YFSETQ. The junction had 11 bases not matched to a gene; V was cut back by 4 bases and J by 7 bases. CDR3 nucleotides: TGCGCCAGCAGCGCTCCGGGACAGGGTTTTGGTGGCTACACCTTC. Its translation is CASSAPGQGFGGYTF.

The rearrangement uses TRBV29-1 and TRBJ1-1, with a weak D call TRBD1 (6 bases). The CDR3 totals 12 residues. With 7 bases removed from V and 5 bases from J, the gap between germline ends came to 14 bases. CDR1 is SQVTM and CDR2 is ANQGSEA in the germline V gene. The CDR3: CSAAQGWTEAFF. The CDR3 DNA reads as TGCAGCGCCGCCCAGGGGTGGACTGAAGCTTTCTTT.

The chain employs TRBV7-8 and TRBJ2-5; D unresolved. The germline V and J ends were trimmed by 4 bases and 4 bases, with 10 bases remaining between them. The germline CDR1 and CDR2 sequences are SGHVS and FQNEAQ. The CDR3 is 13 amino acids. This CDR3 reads CASSSSNVETQYF. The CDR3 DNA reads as TGTGCCAGCAGCTCTTCTAATGTAGAGACCCAGTACTTC.

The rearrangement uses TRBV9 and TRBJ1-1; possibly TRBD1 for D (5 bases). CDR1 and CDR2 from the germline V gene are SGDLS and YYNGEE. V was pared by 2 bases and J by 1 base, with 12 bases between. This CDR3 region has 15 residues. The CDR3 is CASSVGDGGNTEAFF. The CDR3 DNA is TGTGCCAGCAGCGTGGGAGACGGGGGGAACACTGAAGCTTTCTTT.

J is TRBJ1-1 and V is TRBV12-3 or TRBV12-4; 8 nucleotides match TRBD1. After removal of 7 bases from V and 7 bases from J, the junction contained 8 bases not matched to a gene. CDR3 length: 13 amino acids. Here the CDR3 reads CASTHRDRIEAFF. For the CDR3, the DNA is TGTGCCAGCACCCATAGGGACAGGATTGAAGCTTTCTTT.

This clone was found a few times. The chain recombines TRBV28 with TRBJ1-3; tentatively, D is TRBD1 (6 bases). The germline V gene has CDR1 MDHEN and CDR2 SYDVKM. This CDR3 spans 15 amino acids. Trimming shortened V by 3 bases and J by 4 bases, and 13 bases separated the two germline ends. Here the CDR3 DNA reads TGTGCCAGCAGTTTTAGAGGGGGAATCGGAAACACCATATATTTT. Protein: CASSFRGGIGNTIYF.

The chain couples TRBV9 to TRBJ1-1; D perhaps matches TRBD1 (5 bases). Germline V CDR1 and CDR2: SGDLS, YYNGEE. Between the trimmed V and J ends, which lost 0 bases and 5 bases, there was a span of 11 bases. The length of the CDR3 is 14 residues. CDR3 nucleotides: TGTGCCAGCAGCGTAGGGATTTCAGGGACTGAAGCTTTCTTT. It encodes CASSVGISGTEAFF.

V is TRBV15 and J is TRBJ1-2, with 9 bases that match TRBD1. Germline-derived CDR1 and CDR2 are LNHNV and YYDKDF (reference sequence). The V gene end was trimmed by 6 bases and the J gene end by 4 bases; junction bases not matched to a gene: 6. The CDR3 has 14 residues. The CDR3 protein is CATSPGTGSYGYTF. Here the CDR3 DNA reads TGTGCCACCAGTCCCGGGACAGGGAGCTATGGCTACACCTTC.

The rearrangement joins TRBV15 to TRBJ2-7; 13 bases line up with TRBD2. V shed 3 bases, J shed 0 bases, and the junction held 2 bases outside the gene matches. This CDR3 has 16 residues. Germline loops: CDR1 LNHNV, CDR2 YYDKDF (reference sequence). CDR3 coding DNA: TGTGCCACCAGCAGGACTAGCGGGAGGAGCTCCTACGAGCAGTACTTC. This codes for CATSRTSGRSSYEQYF. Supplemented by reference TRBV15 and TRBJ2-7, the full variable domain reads DAMVIQNPRYQVTQFGKPVTLSCSQTLNHNVMYWYQQKSSQAPKLLFHYYDKDFNNEADTPDNFQSRRPNTSFCFLDIRSPGLGDTAMYLCATSRTSGRSSYEQYFGPGTRLTVT.

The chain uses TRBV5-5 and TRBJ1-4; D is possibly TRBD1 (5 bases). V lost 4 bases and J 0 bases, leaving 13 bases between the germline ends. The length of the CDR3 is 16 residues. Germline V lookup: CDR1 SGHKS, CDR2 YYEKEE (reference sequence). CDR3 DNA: TGTGCCAGCAGCCCCCAGGGACTTACAACTAATGAAAAACTGTTTTTT. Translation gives CASSPQGLTTNEKLFF. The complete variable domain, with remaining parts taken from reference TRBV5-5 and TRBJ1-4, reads DAGVTQSPTHLIKTRGQQVTLRCSPISGHKSVSWYQQVLGQGPQFIFQYYEKEERGRGNFPDRFSARQFPNYSSELNVNALLLGDSALYLCASSPQGLTTNEKLFFGSGTQLSVL.

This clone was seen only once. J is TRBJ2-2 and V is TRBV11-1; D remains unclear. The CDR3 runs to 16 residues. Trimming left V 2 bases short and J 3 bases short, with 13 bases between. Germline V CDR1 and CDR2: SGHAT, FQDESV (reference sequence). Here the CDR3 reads CASSLSLPDYTGELFF. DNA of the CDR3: TGTGCCAGCAGCTTAAGCCTCCCAGACTACACCGGGGAGCTGTTTTTT.

The chain's CDR3 is CASKPQDRLETQYF. As DNA, the CDR3 is TGTGCCAGCAAACCACAGGACAGATTAGAGACCCAGTACTTC. This chain joins TRBV28 and TRBJ2-5; TRBD1 is a possible D gene (6 bases). CDR1 is MDHEN, CDR2 SYDVKM, per germline. The V end was cut by 7 bases, the J end by 4 bases, with 16 bases between. This CDR3 region has 14 residues.

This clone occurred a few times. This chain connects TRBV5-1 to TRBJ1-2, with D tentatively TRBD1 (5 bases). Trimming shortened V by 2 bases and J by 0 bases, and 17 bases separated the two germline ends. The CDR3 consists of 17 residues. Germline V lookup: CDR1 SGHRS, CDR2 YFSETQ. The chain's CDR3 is CASSFSGGATTNYGYTF. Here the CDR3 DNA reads TGCGCCAGCAGCTTTTCTGGAGGGGCTACAACTAACTATGGCTACACCTTC.

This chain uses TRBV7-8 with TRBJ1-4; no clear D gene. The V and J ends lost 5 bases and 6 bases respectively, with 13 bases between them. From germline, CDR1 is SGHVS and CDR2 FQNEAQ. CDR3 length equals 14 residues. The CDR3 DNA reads TGTGCCAGCAGCAAGAGCCCCGGGGATGAAAAACTGTTTTTT. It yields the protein CASSKSPGDEKLFF.

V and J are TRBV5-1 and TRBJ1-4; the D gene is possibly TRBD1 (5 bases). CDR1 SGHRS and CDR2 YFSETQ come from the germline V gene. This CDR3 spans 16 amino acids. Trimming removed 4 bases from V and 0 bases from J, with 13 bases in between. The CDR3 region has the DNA TGCGCCAGCAGCCAAGACAGCGCTACAACTAATGAAAAACTGTTTTTT. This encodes CASSQDSATTNEKLFF.